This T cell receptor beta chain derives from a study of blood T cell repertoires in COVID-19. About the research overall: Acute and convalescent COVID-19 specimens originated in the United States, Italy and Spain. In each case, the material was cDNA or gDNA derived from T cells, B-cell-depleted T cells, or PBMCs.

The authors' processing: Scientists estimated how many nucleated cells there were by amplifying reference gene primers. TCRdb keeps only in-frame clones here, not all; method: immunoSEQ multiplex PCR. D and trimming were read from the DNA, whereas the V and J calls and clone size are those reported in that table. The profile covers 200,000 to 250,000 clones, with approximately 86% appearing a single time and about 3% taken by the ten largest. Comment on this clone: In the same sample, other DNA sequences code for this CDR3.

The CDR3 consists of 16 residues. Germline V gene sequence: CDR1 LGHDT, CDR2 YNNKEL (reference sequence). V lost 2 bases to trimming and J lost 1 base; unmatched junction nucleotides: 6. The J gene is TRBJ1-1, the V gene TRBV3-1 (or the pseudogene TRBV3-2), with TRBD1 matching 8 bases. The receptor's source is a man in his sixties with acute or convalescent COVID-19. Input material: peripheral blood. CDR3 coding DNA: TGTGCCAGCAGCCAAAGGGACAGGAGCCCGAACACTGAAGCTTTCTTT. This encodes CASSQRDRSPNTEAFF.